The entry that follows covers one T cell receptor beta chain sequence. Its antigen is unidentified. This CDR3 comprises 15 residues. Germline lookup yields CDR1 SGHRS and CDR2 YFSETQ. PCR primers comprised 60 Vbeta and 13 Jbeta primers. Repertoires were generated with immunoSEQ multiplex PCR, while TCRdb's copy carries only in-frame clones and drops some. The table shows roughly 100,000 clones, with 65% to 85% occurring only once. The data belong to a study of cytomegalovirus exposure and HLA in healthy donors. Study results and caveats: Across donors, most TCRs were seen rarely, yet some public ones were widespread.

Sequencing input: PBMCs. The genes are TRBV5-1 and TRBJ2-5, with 12 positions matching TRBD2. The DNA matches TRBJ2-7 better at its end, which makes the J call doubtful. The clonotype comes from a male donor in good health and CMV-seronegative. CDR3 residues: CASSAASGRVYEQYF. The CDR3 DNA is TGCGCCAGCAGCGCCGCTAGCGGGAGGGTCTACGAGCAGTACTTC.